These 7 T cell receptor beta chains were sequenced from one sample in a study of blood T cell repertoires in COVID-19. Only in-frame clones appear in the TCRdb table, and some are missing; sequencing was by immunoSEQ multiplex PCR. The repertoire holds more than 250,000 clones, with about 90% as singletons. Input material: PBMCs or T cells enriched from blood (not recorded which). Receptors were obtained from a young woman who had recovered from COVID-19.

V gene TRBV4-1 combines with J gene TRBJ2-3, with D possibly TRBD1 on 5 matching bases. V was clipped by 3 bases and J by 4 bases, with 20 bases between them. This CDR3 spans 17 amino acids. CDR1 is MGHRA, CDR2 YSYEKL, per germline. CDR3 bases: TGCGCCAGCAGCCAGGACCCCTCTGCAGGGTCCTCAGATACGCAGTATTTT. The encoded protein is CASSQDPSAGSSDTQYF.

This chain joins TRBV28 and TRBJ1-1, with a tentative D call TRBD1 (5 bases). V lost 6 bases and J 6 bases, leaving 8 bases between the germline ends. This CDR3 contains 11 residues. Germline CDR1 reads MDHEN; CDR2 reads SYDVKM. The CDR3: CASSRVAEAFF. DNA for the CDR3: TGTGCCAGCAGCAGGGTCGCTGAAGCTTTCTTT. Using reference TRBV28 and TRBJ1-1 for the parts outside the CDR3, the full variable domain is DVKVTQSSRYLVKRTGEKVFLECVQDMDHENMFWYRQDPGLGLRLIYFSYDVKMKEKGDIPEGYSVSREKKERFSLILESASTNQTSMYLCASSRVAEAFFGQGTRLTVV.

This clone was counted once. The gene calls are TRBV19 and TRBJ2-5, with 11 bases that match TRBD2. In germline, CDR1 is LNHDA, CDR2 SQIVND (reference sequence). The V segment lost 5 bases and the J segment 1 base; nucleotides outside the gene matches: 3. CDR3 size: 15 residues. The DNA of the CDR3 is TGTGCCAGTAGTGGGACTAGCGGACTCCAAGAGACCCAGTACTTC. Encoded protein: CASSGTSGLQETQYF.

This clone was counted a single time. The chain couples TRBV11-3 to TRBJ2-3; 9 nucleotides align to TRBD1. Germline V CDR1 and CDR2: SGHNT, YENEEA. The CDR3 runs to 14 residues. V lost 5 bases to trimming and J lost 1 base; unmatched junction nucleotides: 1. CDR3 sequence: CASSRDRGTDTQYF. CDR3 nucleotides: TGTGCCAGCAGCCGGGACAGGGGCACAGATACGCAGTATTTT. The full variable domain, with the rest looked up from reference TRBV11-3 and TRBJ2-3, is EAGVVQSPRYKIIEKKQPVAFWCNPISGHNTLYWYLQNLGQGPELLIRYENEEAVDDSQLPKDRFSAERLKGVDSTLKIQPAELGDSAVYLCASSRDRGTDTQYFGPGTRLTVL.

This chain links TRBV4-3 with TRBJ1-5; 7 bases are a match to TRBD1. The junction had 2 bases not matched to a gene; V was cut back by 3 bases and J by 6 bases. From germline, CDR1 is LGHNA and CDR2 YSLEER. This CDR3 has 13 amino acids. Here the CDR3 reads CASSHDRAQPQHF. The CDR3 DNA reads TGCGCCAGCAGCCACGACAGGGCTCAGCCCCAGCATTTT.

The chain's CDR3 is CASSLGPGGGRQETQYF. In DNA, the CDR3 is TGCGCCAGCAGCTTGGGGCCAGGGGGCGGTCGCCAAGAGACCCAGTACTTC. The rearrangement links TRBV5-1 to TRBJ2-5, with 8 bases fitting TRBD1. CDR3 size: 17 residues. J lost 1 base, V lost 0 bases, and 8 bases had no gene match. Germline V CDR1 and CDR2: SGHRS, YFSETQ.

To note about this clone: Different DNA sequences within this sample yield the same CDR3. The genes are TRBV5-6 and TRBJ2-3; TRBD2 might be the D (6 bases). V was clipped by 0 bases and J by 4 bases, with 12 bases between them. Germline CDR1 is SGHDT and CDR2 is YYEEEE. The CDR3 is 15 amino acids. CDR3: CASSLGGGGADTQYF. In DNA form, the CDR3 reads TGTGCCAGCAGCTTGGGGGGAGGTGGGGCAGATACGCAGTATTTT.